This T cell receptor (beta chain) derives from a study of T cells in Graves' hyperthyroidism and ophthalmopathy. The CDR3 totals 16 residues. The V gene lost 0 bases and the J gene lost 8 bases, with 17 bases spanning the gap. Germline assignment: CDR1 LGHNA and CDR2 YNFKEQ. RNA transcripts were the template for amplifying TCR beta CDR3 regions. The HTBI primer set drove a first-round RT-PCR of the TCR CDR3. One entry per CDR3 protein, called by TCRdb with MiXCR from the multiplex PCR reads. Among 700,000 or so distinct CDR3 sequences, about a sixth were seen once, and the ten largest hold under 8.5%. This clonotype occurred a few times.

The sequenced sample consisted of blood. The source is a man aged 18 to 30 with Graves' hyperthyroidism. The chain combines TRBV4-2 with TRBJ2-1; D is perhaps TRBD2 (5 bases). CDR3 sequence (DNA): TGTGCCAGCAGCCAAGAAGTCGGCGGTCTGAGGGATGAGCAGTTCTTC. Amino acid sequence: CASSQEVGGLRDEQFF.